Shown below are 6 T cell receptor beta chains from a single sample sequenced in a study of blood T cells in healthy people across ages. Alongside a J-beta primer mix, a sample-barcoded 5' primer served in a second PCR lasting roughly 7 to 11 cycles. TCRdb called the 5' RACE reads again in MiXCR, with one record for every CDR3 protein. The sample holds under 2 million distinct CDR3 sequences, about 32% seen once. The source material was blood. The receptor set was obtained from a woman in her 30s in good health.

Note on this clonotype: Since a much larger clone is just one base distant, this may be a read error. The rearrangement uses TRBV11-2 and TRBJ2-7; weak D call: TRBD2 (6 bases). Germline values: CDR1 SGHAT, CDR2 FQNNGV. The CDR3 has 14 amino acids. V was cut by 7 bases and J by 0 bases, with 13 bases left in between. The CDR3 is CASTPDGGSYEQYF. DNA of the CDR3: TGTGCCAGCACCCCGGACGGGGGCTCCTACGAGCAGTACTTC. The full variable domain, rest sourced from reference TRBV11-2 and TRBJ2-7, is EAGVAQSPRYKIIEKRQSVAFWCNPISGHATLYWYQQILGQGPKLLIQFQNNGVVDDSQLPKDRFSAERLKGVDSTLKIQPAKLEDSAVYLCASTPDGGSYEQYFGPGTRLTVT.

The V and J genes are TRBV24-1 and TRBJ1-2; TRBD1 is a possible D gene (5 bases). The CDR3 sequence is 13 residues long. The germline gives CDR1 KGHDR, CDR2 SFDVKD. V was cut by 8 bases and J by 0 bases, with 9 bases left in between. This CDR3 reads CATILGANYGYTF. As DNA, the CDR3 is TGTGCCACCATCTTGGGGGCTAACTATGGCTACACCTTC.

Of note for this clonotype: One end of the junction is discordant with germline, which a read error may explain. The genes are TRBV27 and TRBJ2-6; D might be TRBD1 (6 bases). The germline CDR1 and CDR2 sequences are MNHEY and SMNVEV (reference sequence). The CDR3 has 15 amino acids. DNA of the CDR3: TGTGCCAGCAGGGAACAGGGTTATGGGGCCAACGTCCGGACTTTC. Protein: CASREQGYGANVRTF.

The table lists this clonotype with a count of one. The junction does not match germline at one end; this may be a read error. This chain links TRBV9 with TRBJ2-1; 12 bases fit TRBD1. CDR3 length: 15 residues. Germline CDR1 SGDLS, CDR2 YYNGEE. CDR3 residues: CASSEGQGAINELFF. CDR3 DNA sequence: TGTGCCAGCAGCGAGGGACAGGGGGCGATAAATGAGCTGTTCTTC.

About this clonotype: At one of its ends the junction is not consistent with the germline gene, which may arise from a read error. The chain is built from TRBV20-1 and TRBJ2-7, with TRBD1 matching over 7 bases. TRBJ2-5 explains the end of the DNA better; the J call may be wrong. The germline V gene encodes CDR1 DFQATT and CDR2 SNEGSKA (reference sequence). The CDR3 is 17 amino acids. The chain's CDR3 is CSVRDPLAPDREGTQYF. The CDR3 bases are TGCAGTGTTAGAGATCCTTTGGCCCCCGACAGGGAAGGGACCCAGTACTTC.

The chain links TRBV13 to TRBJ2-7; weak D call: TRBD1 (6 bases). This CDR3 spans 17 amino acids. Looked up from germline, CDR1 is PRHDT and CDR2 is FYEKMQ (reference sequence). Trimming removed 3 bases from V and 1 base from J, with 19 bases in between. This CDR3 reads CASSLGQGLGPSYEQYF. The CDR3 region has the DNA TGTGCCAGCAGCTTGGGGCAGGGGCTAGGACCTTCCTACGAGCAGTACTTC.